This T cell receptor (beta chain) emerged from a study of molecular identifiers for immune sequencing clone quantification. On this clonotype itself: Just one base apart from a much larger clone, this may be a read error.

Previously described methods and listed TCR primers were employed for the bulk TCR libraries. Each CDR3 protein is one row after TCRdb ran MiXCR on the PCR reads. The sample has 550,000 to 750,000 distinct CDR3 sequences, less than 20% seen once. Trimming took off 0 bases at V and 8 bases at J, with 16 bases between the two ends. This CDR3 contains 15 residues. In germline, CDR1 is SGDLS, CDR2 YYNGEE. The sample was naive CD8+ T cells from blood, with Jurkat cell RNA spiked in. As for subset: FACS-sorted CD8+CD4-CCR7+CD45RA+ naive T cells. The source of this sequence is a human donor in good health. Some libraries in this study had Jurkat cell RNA spiked in. The chain uses TRBV9 and TRBJ2-3; a possible D gene is TRBD2 (5 bases). The CDR3 DNA reads TGTGCCAGCAGCGTAGGCGGTCGCCCCGGAGGTACGCAGTATTTT. Amino acids: CASSVGGRPGGTQYF.